This entry describes one T cell receptor (beta chain). Its antigen is still unknown. The junction and the germline gene differ at one end; a read error may be behind it. Starting material of roughly 550 ng total RNA yielded TCR beta cDNA via a constant-region primer. Slightly modified ARM-PCR served as the procedure for the TCR beta libraries. These libraries came from three rounds of nested multiplex PCR. Investigators reported that the first two PCR rounds, at 10 cycles each, used TRBV1-TRBV30 forward primers with a C-beta reverse primer. TCRdb reprocessed the multiplex PCR reads via MiXCR and lists one record per CDR3 protein. The sample shows about 320,000 distinct CDR3 sequences, 65% of them seen only once. These data come from a study of tumor-infiltrating lymphocytes in primary liver carcinoma. About the research overall: The patients, men and women alike, were aged 30 to 69 years.

Germline lookup yields CDR1 SGHAT and CDR2 FQNNGV. The length of the CDR3 is 13 residues. Study conclusions and caveats: Since sampling was bulk and unsorted, CD4+ and CD8+ repertoires were not compared.

The blood RNA (from unsorted whole blood) was obtained, and germline DNA was also extracted. This TCR came from a man aged 40-50 years with primary liver carcinoma and hepatitis B virus infection. Sequenced material: peripheral blood. This sequence joins TRBV11-2 and TRBJ1-5; D not certain. The DNA of the CDR3 is TGTACCAGCAGCTTCAACGCGGATCAGCCTCAGCATTTT. Translation: CTSSFNADQPQHF.